What follows are 21 T cell receptor beta chains derived from one specimen sequenced in a study of CD8 T cells in ankylosing spondylitis. These TCRs' antigens remain unknown. Regarding the study as a whole: One TCR beta motif, made up of several highly homologous variants, appeared characteristic of ankylosing spondylitis blood.

TCRdb called the 5' RACE reads again in MiXCR, with one record for every CDR3 protein. Counted here are 670,000 or so distinct CDR3 sequences, around 19% occurring once; the ten biggest clones make up around 19%. Sequenced input: blood, either unsorted or a sorted T cell fraction (not recorded which). These receptors were obtained from a male donor with ankylosing spondylitis.

This clonotype was observed a handful of times. The chain has TRBV7-2 and TRBJ2-3, with 9 bases aligning to TRBD2. The CDR3 loop spans 14 amino acids. The germline V gene encodes CDR1 SGHTA and CDR2 FQGNSA. The V segment lost 7 bases and the J segment 2 bases; nucleotides outside the gene matches: 4. In DNA, the CDR3 is TGTGCCAGCACCCTAGCGGGGCCCACAGATACGCAGTATTTT. Amino acids: CASTLAGPTDTQYF.

The V gene is TRBV21-1, the J gene TRBJ2-7. TRBV21-1 is a pseudogene. The CDR3 covers 14 residues. Written as DNA, the CDR3 is TGTGCCAGCAGCAACCCTGGAGGCGCCTACGAGCAGTACTTC. It is translated as CASSNPGGAYEQYF.

The chain is built from TRBV20-1 and TRBJ2-2; D is perhaps TRBD1 or TRBD2 (6 bases each). The CDR3 spans 16 residues. Germline values: CDR1 DFQATT, CDR2 SNEGSKA (reference sequence). The V gene lost 3 bases and the J gene lost 1 base, with 15 bases spanning the gap. CDR3 protein: CSARDPRGGNTGELFF. The CDR3 DNA is TGCAGTGCTAGGGACCCCAGGGGAGGGAACACCGGGGAGCTGTTTTTT.

V is TRBV28 and J is TRBJ2-1; 10 nucleotides agree with TRBD2. The CDR3 runs to 17 residues. Per the germline V gene, CDR1 is MDHEN and CDR2 is SYDVKM. V trimming: 5 bases; J trimming: 0 bases; junction bases outside the gene matches: 7. This CDR3 reads CASSGGLAVYSYNEQFF. The DNA of the CDR3 is TGTGCCAGCAGTGGCGGACTAGCGGTCTACTCCTACAATGAGCAGTTCTTC.

This clonotype appeared a few times. The chain employs TRBV29-1 and TRBJ2-7, with 7 bases fitting TRBD1. The CDR3 is 15 residues long. V shed 5 bases and J 3 bases; nucleotides not matched to a gene: 13. The germline gives CDR1 SQVTM, CDR2 ANQGSEA. CDR3 sequence: CSVWVQGVKNYEQYF. CDR3 sequence (DNA): TGCAGCGTTTGGGTTCAGGGGGTTAAGAACTACGAGCAGTACTTC.

This clonotype was seen a handful of times. The V gene is TRBV20-1, the J gene TRBJ1-2; 10 bases map to TRBD1. This CDR3 comprises 14 residues. Unmatched junction bases numbered 9, after V lost 3 bases and J lost 8 bases. The germline gives CDR1 DFQATT, CDR2 SNEGSKA (reference sequence). The CDR3 DNA follows: TGCAGTGCTAGGATTCCCGGGACAGGGGACGGCTACACCTTC. Its translation: CSARIPGTGDGYTF.

The chain uses TRBV12-3 or TRBV12-4 and TRBJ2-4; possible D gene TRBD1, 5 bases. The V end lost 5 bases, the J end lost 3 bases, and 11 bases lay between the germline ends. The CDR3 length is 14 residues. The DNA of the CDR3 is TGTGCCAGCAGTAAGGGGTTGGACAAAAACATTCAGTACTTC. Its protein product is CASSKGLDKNIQYF.

A note on this clonotype: This clone may be a read error of a much larger clone one base away. The rearrangement uses TRBV4-1 and TRBJ1-1; the D gene is possibly TRBD1 (5 bases). The germline V gene encodes CDR1 MGHRA and CDR2 YSYEKL. The V end lost 2 bases, the J end lost 1 base, and 11 bases lay between the germline ends. The CDR3 has 15 residues. The CDR3 nucleotides are TGCGCCAGCAGCCAATGGGACTACCAGAACACTGAAGCTTTCTTT. Its translation: CASSQWDYQNTEAFF.

This clonotype was seen a few times. V and J are TRBV5-1 and TRBJ1-6, with a tentative D call TRBD1 (5 bases). V lost 3 bases and J 0 bases, leaving 19 bases between the germline ends. CDR1 and CDR2 from the germline V gene are SGHRS and YFSETQ. The CDR3 loop spans 19 amino acids. The CDR3 nucleotides read TGCGCCAGCAGCTCCGACCCGGGACGGAGGAGCTCCTATAATTCACCCCTCCACTTT. It encodes CASSSDPGRRSSYNSPLHF.

This clonotype was counted only a few times. The rearrangement joins TRBV27 to TRBJ2-7; D is possibly TRBD2 (7 bases). The germline gives CDR1 MNHEY, CDR2 SMNVEV (reference sequence). Trimming took off 6 bases at V and 5 bases at J, with 17 bases between the two ends. The CDR3 spans 14 residues. The CDR3 bases are TGTGCCAGCAGACATCGGGGGGCGCGCAACGAGCAGTACTTC. It yields the protein CASRHRGARNEQYF.

For the CDR3, the DNA is TGTGCCAGCAGTACTAGCGGGAGGAGGGGGACCTACGAGCAGTACTTC. It specifies CASSTSGRRGTYEQYF. The chain employs TRBV6-2 or TRBV6-3 and TRBJ2-7, with TRBD2 identical over 12 bases. The junction had 7 bases not matched to a gene; V was cut back by 5 bases and J by 2 bases. CDR3 length equals 16 residues. Per the germline V gene, CDR1 is MNHEY and CDR2 is SVGEGT.

This clonotype was detected a few times. The chain is built from TRBV10-3 and TRBJ2-1; possible D gene TRBD1, 6 bases. Germline V CDR1 and CDR2: ENHRY, SYGVKD. This CDR3 region has 15 residues. Trimming took 2 bases from V and 5 from J, leaving 13 bases between them. The CDR3 DNA sequence: TGTGCCATCAGTGAGAGAGGGACAACTAACAATGAGCAGTTCTTC. Translation gives CAISERGTTNNEQFF.

This clonotype has a handful of counts. The genes are TRBV20-1 and TRBJ2-3; D possibly corresponds to TRBD2 (6 bases). CDR3 length equals 13 residues. V was clipped by 3 bases and J by 4 bases, with 11 bases between them. The germline gives CDR1 DFQATT, CDR2 SNEGSKA (reference sequence). The CDR3 loop is CSASGSVPDTQYF. DNA for the CDR3: TGCAGTGCTAGCGGGAGTGTCCCAGATACGCAGTATTTT.

This clonotype appeared a few times. The rearrangement joins TRBV28 to TRBJ2-7, with 8 bases lining up with TRBD2. This CDR3 contains 16 residues. Trimming at V came to 4 bases and at J to 3 bases, leaving 11 bases not matched to a gene. From germline, CDR1 is MDHEN and CDR2 SYDVKM. The CDR3: CASSSRGGAHDYEQYF. As DNA, the CDR3 is TGTGCCAGCAGTTCCCGGGGGGGGGCGCATGACTACGAGCAGTACTTC.

This clonotype was counted at least ten times. The V and J genes are TRBV12-3 or TRBV12-4 and TRBJ2-7; 8 bases match TRBD1. The CDR3 runs to 15 residues. Trimming removed 6 bases from V and 2 bases from J; junction bases left unmatched: 9. The CDR3 region has the DNA TGTGCCAGCAGCCACGGACAGGGAAGTCCCTACGAGCAGTACTTC. This codes for CASSHGQGSPYEQYF.

This clonotype was counted ten times or more. The V call is TRBV12-3 or TRBV12-4, the J call TRBJ2-3; possibly TRBD2 for D (5 bases). The CDR3 runs to 14 residues. V lost 5 bases to trimming and J lost 6 bases, with 15 bases between them. CDR3 residues: CASSPGETRDTQYF. The CDR3 nucleotides are TGTGCCAGCAGTCCCGGGGAGACAAGGGATACGCAGTATTTT.

This chain joins TRBV29-1 and TRBJ1-3, with D perhaps matching TRBD1 (5 bases). The V and J ends lost 6 bases and 4 bases respectively, with 16 bases between them. Germline V gives CDR1 SQVTM, CDR2 ANQGSEA. CDR3 size: 14 residues. In DNA form, the CDR3 reads TGCAGCGTACGGGACGGAGACTTAGGAAACACCATATATTTT. It codes for CSVRDGDLGNTIYF.

This chain links TRBV29-1 with TRBJ2-1; 8 bases map to TRBD2. In germline, CDR1 is SQVTM, CDR2 ANQGSEA. The CDR3 is 14 amino acids. The V and J ends lost 7 bases and 8 bases, in that order; junction bases with no gene match: 13. CDR3 protein: CSATGTSFADEQFF. The CDR3 DNA reads TGCAGCGCCACCGGGACTAGTTTTGCTGATGAGCAGTTCTTC.

The gene calls are TRBV4-1 and TRBJ2-4; TRBD1 matches at 8 bases. Germline V gives CDR1 MGHRA, CDR2 YSYEKL. The CDR3 length is 17 residues. Trimming took 3 bases from V and 8 from J; bases not matched to a gene: 15. The CDR3 DNA is TGCGCCAGCAGCCAGGAACCGGGACAGGTAACTTGGGACATTCAGTACTTC. Its protein is CASSQEPGQVTWDIQYF.

The V gene is TRBV5-1, the J gene TRBJ1-2; D is unresolved. The CDR3 contains 12 residues. CDR1 is SGHRS, CDR2 YFSETQ, per germline. Trimming took off 5 bases at V and 1 base at J, with 6 bases between the two ends. In DNA, the CDR3 is TGCGCCAGCAGGGCGGATAACTATGGCTACACCTTC. Translated: CASRADNYGYTF.

V is TRBV20-1 and J is TRBJ1-1; possible D gene TRBD1, 6 bases. Germline CDR1 and CDR2: DFQATT and SNEGSKA (reference sequence). The CDR3 sequence is 14 residues long. Trimming removed 6 bases from V and 7 bases from J, with 21 bases in between. This CDR3 is CSARTQGNVVEAFF. For the CDR3, the DNA is TGCAGTGCCCGGACCCAGGGGAACGTTGTTGAAGCTTTCTTT.